This T cell receptor (beta chain) appears in the sequencing data of a study of blood T cell repertoires in COVID-19. Study-wide context: COVID-19 samples, acute and convalescent, were from the United States, Italy and Spain. PBMCs, B-cell-depleted T cells, or T cells were the source of the cDNA or gDNA that made up the material.

Original methodology: Amplification of reference gene primers was used by the study to estimate nucleated cell counts. Sequencing was performed with immunoSEQ multiplex PCR; in TCRdb, only in-frame clones are kept and a portion is missing. V, J and clone size are taken as reported in that table, and D and trimming were inferred from the DNA itself. The sample has some 150,000 clones, 84% seen once. The V gene's germline CDR1 is PRHDT and CDR2 FYEKMQ (reference sequence). V trimming: 1 base; J trimming: 0 bases; junction bases outside the gene matches: 3. The CDR3 length is 15 residues. This sequence originates from a human donor with acute or convalescent COVID-19. The donor label of this sample is uncertain. The V and J genes are TRBV13 and TRBJ2-7; TRBD2 matches at 7 bases. The sequenced material came from peripheral blood. Written as DNA, the CDR3 is TGTGCCAGCAGCTTAGTTGCTAGCGGCTCCTACGAGCAGTACTTC. It is translated as CASSLVASGSYEQYF.